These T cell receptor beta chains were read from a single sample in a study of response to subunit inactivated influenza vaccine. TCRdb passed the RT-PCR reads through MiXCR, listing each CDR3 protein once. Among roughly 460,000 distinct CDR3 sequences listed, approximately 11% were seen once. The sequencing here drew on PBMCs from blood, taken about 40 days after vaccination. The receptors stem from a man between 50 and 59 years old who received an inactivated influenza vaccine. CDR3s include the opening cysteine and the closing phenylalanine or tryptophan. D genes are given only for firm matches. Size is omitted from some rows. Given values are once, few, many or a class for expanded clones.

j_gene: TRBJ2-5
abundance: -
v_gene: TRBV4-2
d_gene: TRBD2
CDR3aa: CASSQWRGETQYF
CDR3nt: TGTGCCAGCAGCCAATGGCGGGGGGAGACCCAGTACTTC

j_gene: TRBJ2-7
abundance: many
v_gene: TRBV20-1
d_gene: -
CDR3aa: CSAISGYEQYF
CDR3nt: TGCAGTGCTATAAGCGGATACGAGCAGTACTTC

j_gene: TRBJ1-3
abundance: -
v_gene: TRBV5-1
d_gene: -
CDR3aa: CASATGGGNTIYF
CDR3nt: TGCGCCAGCGCCACCGGGGGAGGAAACACCATATATTTT

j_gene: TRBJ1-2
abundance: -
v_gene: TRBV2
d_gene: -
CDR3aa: CASSSGREIGYTF
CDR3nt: TGTGCCAGCAGCTCCGGGAGGGAGATAGGCTACACCTTC

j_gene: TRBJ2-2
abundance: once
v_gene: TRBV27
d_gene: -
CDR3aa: CASTLAAGSTGELFF
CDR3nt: TGTGCCAGCACCTTAGCGGCAGGGAGCACCGGGGAGCTGTTTTTT

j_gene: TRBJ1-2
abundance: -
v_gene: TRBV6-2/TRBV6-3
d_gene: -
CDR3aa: CASSTDSATRRVYGYTF
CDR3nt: TGTGCCAGCAGCACGGACAGTGCCACAAGGAGAGTCTATGGCTACACCTTC

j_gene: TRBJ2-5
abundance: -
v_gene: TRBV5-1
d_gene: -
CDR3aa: CASSSRGGQETQYF
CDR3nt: TGCGCCAGCAGTTCCAGGGGTGGCCAAGAGACCCAGTACTTC

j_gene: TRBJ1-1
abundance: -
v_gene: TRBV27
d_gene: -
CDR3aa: CASNSLGGTLTEAFF
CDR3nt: TGTGCCAGCAATTCACTCGGAGGAACTCTCACTGAAGCTTTCTTT

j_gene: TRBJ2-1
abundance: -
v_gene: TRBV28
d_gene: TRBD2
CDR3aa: CASSPVGVAGEGEQFF
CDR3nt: TGTGCCAGCAGTCCGGTAGGGGTAGCGGGAGAGGGTGAGCAGTTCTTC

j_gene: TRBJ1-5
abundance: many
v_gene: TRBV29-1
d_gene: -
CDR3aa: CSVATGRDQPQHF
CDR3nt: TGCAGCGTTGCAACCGGCAGGGATCAGCCCCAGCATTTT

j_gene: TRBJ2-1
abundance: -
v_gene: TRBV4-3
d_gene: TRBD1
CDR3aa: CASSREPGQGDNEQFF
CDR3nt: TGCGCCAGCAGCCGAGAACCGGGACAGGGAGACAATGAGCAGTTCTTC

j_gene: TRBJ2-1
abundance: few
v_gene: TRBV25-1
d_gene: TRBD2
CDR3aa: CASSDEREPSYNEQFF
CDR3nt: TGTGCCAGCAGTGACGAGCGGGAGCCCTCCTACAATGAGCAGTTCTTC

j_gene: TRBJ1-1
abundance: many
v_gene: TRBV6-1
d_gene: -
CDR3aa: CASSESRNLVPNTEAFF
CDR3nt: TGTGCCAGCAGTGAAAGCCGTAATCTGGTTCCCAACACTGAAGCTTTCTTT

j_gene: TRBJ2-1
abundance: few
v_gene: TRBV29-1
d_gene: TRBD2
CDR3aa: CSVPTSTEQFF
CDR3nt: TGCAGCGTCCCGACTAGCACTGAGCAGTTCTTC

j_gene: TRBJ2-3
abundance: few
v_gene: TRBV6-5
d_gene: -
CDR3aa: CASSYSSVGQGLDTQYF
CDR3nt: TGTGCCAGCAGTTACTCGTCGGTCGGCCAGGGACTAGATACGCAGTATTTT

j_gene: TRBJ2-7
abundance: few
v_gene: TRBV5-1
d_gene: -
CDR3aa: CASGLGGEQYF
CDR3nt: TGCGCCAGCGGCCTTGGGGGAGAGCAGTACTTC

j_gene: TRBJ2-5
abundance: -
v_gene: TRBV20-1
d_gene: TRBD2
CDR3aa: CSAGTSGRRETQYF
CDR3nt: TGCAGTGCGGGGACTAGCGGGAGGAGAGAGACCCAGTACTTC

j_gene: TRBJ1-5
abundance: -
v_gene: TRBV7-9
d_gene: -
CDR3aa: CASSLAEGDTNQPQHF
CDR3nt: TGTGCCAGCAGCTTAGCGGAAGGAGACACGAATCAGCCCCAGCATTTT